This TCR beta chain was sequenced during a study of tumor-infiltrating lymphocytes in oesophageal squamous cell carcinoma. TCRdb reanalysed the PCR reads using MiXCR and keeps one entry per CDR3 protein. The data show approximately 9,600 distinct CDR3 sequences, under 65% seen once. Germline CDR1 and CDR2: SGHTA and FQGNSA. This CDR3 has 14 residues. The germline V and J ends were trimmed by 3 bases and 1 base, with 6 bases remaining between them. Material: esophageal tumor tissue. The V call is TRBV7-2, the J call TRBJ2-2, with D uncertain. This sequence originates from a female donor with esophageal squamous cell carcinoma. This CDR3 reads CASSLYENTGELFF. The CDR3 DNA reads as TGTGCCAGCAGCTTGTATGAGAACACCGGGGAGCTGTTTTTT.